This T cell receptor beta chain was sequenced during a study of immune evolution from preneoplasia to lung adenocarcinoma. Study results and limitations: Later-stage lesions seemingly showed higher T cell density and diversity than normal lung.

About this clone: No antigen is known for it.

Here immunoSEQ multiplex PCR was the method, and the copy in TCRdb shows in-frame clones only, minus some. The table has thousands of clones, 65% to 85% seen once; the top ten hold roughly 4.5%. V dropped 2 bases and J dropped 3 bases, with 8 bases sitting between them. The germline V gene has CDR1 SGHAT and CDR2 FQNNGV. The CDR3 spans 13 residues. The chain links TRBV11-2 to TRBJ2-7; a possible D gene is TRBD1 (6 bases). The sequenced sample was FFPE lung adenocarcinoma in situ tissue. The sequence was obtained from a person aged 60-80 years with lung adenocarcinoma. CDR3 sequence (DNA): TGTGCCAGCAGCTTATCACAGGGCTACGAGCAGTACTTC. The encoded protein is CASSLSQGYEQYF.